This T cell receptor beta chain was documented in a study of blood T cells in healthy people across ages (dated by TCRdb to 2013 to 2016). The study in broad terms: In model experiments, roughly one uniquely barcoded TCR beta cDNA molecule per two T cells was captured by template switching. To avoid experimental bias, donors of different ages were distributed randomly across sequencing lanes. The donors were split into four age groups: young (average 16 years), middle-aged (39), aged (roughly 68) and long-lived (approximately 80). To track age-related changes in TCR beta repertoire diversity, the study relied on deep sequencing normalized with unique cDNA molecular identifiers. Using the same blood draw, the study looked at two additional independent replicas of 1 million unique cDNA reads for two donors, one aged 18 to 30 and the other aged 80 or older.

Donors were a few dozen systemically healthy Caucasian individuals from Russia aged about 6 to 100 years. About 9.6 milliliters of peripheral blood were collected from each donor into EDTA-treated Vacutainer tubes. Ficoll-Paque density-gradient centrifugation was used to isolate PBMCs, with at least 6 million per sample. Trizol reagent was used to extract total RNA from the PBMCs, yielding at least 6 micrograms per sample. Naive CD45RAhigh/CD27high T cell percentages were measured by flow cytometry on a PBMC aliquot from every donor. Receptors were amplified or captured by 5' RACE. A second 7 to 11 cycle PCR used a sample-barcoded 5' primer and a J-beta primer mix. A template-switch 5' adaptor carrying 12 random nucleotides introduced a unique molecular identifier onto each TCR beta cDNA molecule. Each sample yielded at least 2.5 million CDR3-containing paired-end reads. The Mint cDNA synthesis kit, primed by a TRBC-specific oligonucleotide, was used to synthesize first-strand cDNA from all RNA. All cDNA was treated with uracil-DNA glycosylase and then went through a first 18-cycle PCR with the universal primers M1SS and BC2_uni_R. Under the source paper's analysis protocol: For normalization, 1 million high-quality reads were randomly selected from each sample, with every read carrying a distinct molecular identifier. Reads with shared molecular identifiers were discarded instead of being binned into consensus sequences. MiTCR, run with a Q25 quality threshold and the strictest error-elimination algorithm, handled CDR3 identification, clonotype clustering and error correction. A nonparametric unseen species model using Euler transformation provided a lower-bound estimate of total TCR beta diversity. TCRdb took the public reads, trimmed them with fastp at Q25, ran MiXCR for clone calling and kept in-frame beta chains. One record per CDR3 amino acid sequence lists the most common genes and DNA. It is TCRdb's table, rather than the study itself, that gives the V and J calls and clone size. A total of approximately 1,700,000 distinct CDR3 sequences appear in this sample, 39% of them only once. Roughly 24% of the sample lies in the top ten.

The CDR3 spans 13 residues, from the cysteine through the phenylalanine. This entry keeps only the CDR3 DNA: 39 bases, framed from base 1. CDR1 is given as SQVTM and CDR2 as ANQGSEA, both from the germline V gene. The germline ends are 11 bases apart after V is trimmed by 6 bases and J by 0 bases. Note on this clonotype: This clone's antigen is unknown. The record has no base qualities; no much larger clone is one base away.

What the work shows at the level of the full study, not this receptor alone: Estimates of total diversity based on one million sequenced T cells were considered lower bounds and underestimates. Compared with the aged group, the long-lived group had more naive CD4+ T cells, fewer expanded clones and increased TCR diversity, suggesting age selection. Because profiling used bulk unsorted PBMCs, naive and antigen-experienced compartments could not be compared conclusively. The percentage of naive T cells measured by flow cytometry correlated strongly with observed TCR beta diversity. Observed TCR beta diversity per million T cells fell roughly linearly with age, and a significant reduction was already apparent by age roughly 40. Because the CMV infection status of the donors was unknown, age-related changes in expanded clonotypes may potentially have been confounded.

This chain is built from TRBV29-1 and TRBJ1-2; TRBD1 is a weak D gene call, 5 bases matching. Sequences were obtained from blood. The TCR was taken from a human donor in good health. CDR3 region: CSVGGIPNYGYTF. At the DNA level, the sequence is TGCAGCGTGGGGGGGATTCCTAACTATGGCTACACCTTC.